These 11 T cell receptor beta chains originate from one sample sequenced in a study of cytomegalovirus exposure and HLA in healthy donors. PCR involved 60 Vbeta and 13 Jbeta primers. TCRdb's table, derived via immunoSEQ multiplex PCR, lists solely in-frame clones and lacks some. This table holds 140,000 to 150,000 clones, 75% found once. The sample consisted of PBMCs. The receptors stem from a young man in good health and CMV-seronegative.

This chain connects TRBV2 to TRBJ2-7; tentatively, D is TRBD2 (6 bases). CDR3 size: 15 residues. The V gene's germline CDR1 is SNHLY and CDR2 FYNNEI. V was pared by 6 bases and J by 6 bases, with 21 bases between. CDR3 bases: TGTGCCAGCAGGGTGGGGGGACCACTCAAGGTCGAGCAGTACTTC. Its protein product is CASRVGGPLKVEQYF.

This chain connects TRBV5-6 to TRBJ1-5, with D possibly being TRBD1 (6 bases). CDR1 and CDR2 (germline): SGHDT, YYEEEE. The CDR3 loop spans 14 amino acids. V dropped 4 bases and J dropped 0 bases, with 8 bases sitting between them. The CDR3 bases are TGTGCCAGCAGCCTCAGGGGTAGCAATCAGCCCCAGCATTTT. It specifies CASSLRGSNQPQHF.

The chain couples TRBV19 to TRBJ2-6; D might be TRBD1 (5 bases). V was pared by 5 bases and J by 4 bases, with 15 bases between. This CDR3 is built from 16 residues. Germline loops: CDR1 LNHDA, CDR2 SQIVND (reference sequence). The CDR3 here is CASSATGFSGANVLTF. The CDR3 DNA is TGTGCCAGTAGTGCAACAGGTTTCTCCGGGGCCAACGTCCTGACTTTC.

This chain connects TRBV6-6 to TRBJ1-1, with 8 nucleotides matching TRBD1. The CDR3 is 16 amino acids. The trim removed 4 bases at V and 4 bases at J, leaving 11 bases unmatched. The germline CDR1 and CDR2 sequences are MNHNY and SVGAGI (reference sequence). The CDR3 nucleotides read TGTGCCAGCAGTTCCGTCAGGGGGCTTGAGGGCACTGAAGCTTTCTTT. Translated: CASSSVRGLEGTEAFF.

The chain employs TRBV29-1 and TRBJ2-3; 8 bases agree with TRBD1. Germline CDR1 and CDR2: SQVTM and ANQGSEA. V shed 8 bases and J 4 bases; nucleotides not matched to a gene: 5. The CDR3 is 12 residues long. The CDR3 region has the DNA TGCAGCTTTTGGACAGGGCCAGATACGCAGTATTTT. Protein: CSFWTGPDTQYF.

The rearrangement joins TRBV4-1 to TRBJ2-7; D is perhaps TRBD1 (6 bases). The germline CDR1 and CDR2 sequences are MGHRA and YSYEKL. This CDR3 is built from 15 residues. Trimming cost V 0 bases and J 3 bases, with 12 bases left between them. The CDR3 bases are TGCGCCAGCAGCCAAGAGGACAGTTACCTCTACGAGCAGTACTTC. Its protein is CASSQEDSYLYEQYF.

The rearrangement uses TRBV6-1 and TRBJ1-2; D gene uncertain. The CDR3 consists of 15 residues. Looked up from germline, CDR1 is MNHNS and CDR2 is SASEGT. Trimming took off 7 bases at V and 0 bases at J, with 15 bases between the two ends. The DNA of the CDR3 is TGTGCCAGCATCTCCGGCTGGGCAACTAACTATGGCTACACCTTC. Protein: CASISGWATNYGYTF.

The CDR3 DNA reads as TGCGCCAGCAGCTTGGTACTCAACGCTCGGGGCTCCTATAATTCACCCCTCCACTTT. Translated: CASSLVLNARGSYNSPLHF. This chain joins TRBV5-1 and TRBJ1-6; no reliable D call. Germline V CDR1 and CDR2: SGHRS, YFSETQ. V was pared by 0 bases and J by 0 bases, with 16 bases between. There are 19 residues in the CDR3.

As to this clone: It is likely a read error, because the conserved phenylalanine at the end of the CDR3 is missing. The chain has TRBV4-2 and TRBJ1-2, with D uncertain. V shed 0 bases and J shed 3 bases, with 11 bases lying between them. Germline V gene lookup returns CDR1 LGHNA and CDR2 YNFKEQ. The CDR3 is 15 amino acids. Written as DNA, the CDR3 is TGTGCCAGCAGCCAAGATTCCTCTTTCGACTATGGCTACACCCTC. As protein: CASSQDSSFDYGYTL.

The rearrangement links TRBV30 to TRBJ2-3, with 9 bases lining up with TRBD2. Germline values: CDR1 GTSNPN, CDR2 SVGIG (reference sequence). The CDR3 loop spans 18 amino acids. V shed 3 bases, J shed 0 bases, and the junction held 13 bases outside the gene matches. Here the CDR3 reads CAWRGRRGGHSSTDTQYF. The CDR3, as DNA: TGTGCCTGGAGAGGTAGGCGGGGGGGTCATTCTAGCACAGATACGCAGTATTTT.

The V call is TRBV19, the J call TRBJ2-7; 8 bases map to TRBD1. V lost 3 bases, J lost 0 bases, and 4 bases stayed unmatched. Per germline, CDR1 LNHDA and CDR2 SQIVND (reference sequence). The CDR3 runs 15 residues. CDR3 bases: TGTGCCAGTAGTATTGGGACAGGTGTCTCCTACGAGCAGTACTTC. This codes for CASSIGTGVSYEQYF.